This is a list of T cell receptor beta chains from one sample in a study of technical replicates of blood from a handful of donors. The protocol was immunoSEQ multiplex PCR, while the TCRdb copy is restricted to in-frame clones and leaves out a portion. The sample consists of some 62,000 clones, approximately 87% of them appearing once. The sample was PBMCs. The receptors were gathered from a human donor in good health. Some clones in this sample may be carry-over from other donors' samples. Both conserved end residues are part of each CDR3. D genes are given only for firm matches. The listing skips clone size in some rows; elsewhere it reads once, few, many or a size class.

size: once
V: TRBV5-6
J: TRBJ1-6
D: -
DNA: TGTGCCAGCAGCTTGGTCGGGGAGGGCTCCTATAATTCACCCCTCCACTTT
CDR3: CASSLVGEGSYNSPLHF

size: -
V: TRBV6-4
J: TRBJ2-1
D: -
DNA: TGTGCCAGCAGTGGCGGGCTGGGTGGTGAGCAGTTCTTC
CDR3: CASSGGLGGEQFF

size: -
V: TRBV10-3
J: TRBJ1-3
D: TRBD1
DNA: TGTGCCATCAGTCCCGGGGACAGCGGGTCTGGAAACACCATATATTTT
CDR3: CAISPGDSGSGNTIYF

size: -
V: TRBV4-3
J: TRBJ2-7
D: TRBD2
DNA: TGCGCCAGCAGCCAACAAAGCGGGAGTCCCTACGAGCAGTACTTC
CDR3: CASSQQSGSPYEQYF

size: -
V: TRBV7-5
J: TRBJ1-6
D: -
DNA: TGTGCCAGAAGCTTAAATGGTCTTTATCTCGGGACAAATTCACCCCTCCACTTT
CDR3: CARSLNGLYLGTNSPLHF

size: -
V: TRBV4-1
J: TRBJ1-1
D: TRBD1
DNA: TGCGCCAGCAGTCAAAGACAGGGGGCGCTGAACACTGAAGCTTTCTTT
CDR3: CASSQRQGALNTEAFF

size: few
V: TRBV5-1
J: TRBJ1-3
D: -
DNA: TGCGCCAGCAGCGTGGGAGATGGAAACACCATATATTTT
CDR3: CASSVGDGNTIYF

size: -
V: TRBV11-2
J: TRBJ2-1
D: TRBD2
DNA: TGTGCCAGCAGCTCCCGACTAGCGGGAGGCCACGGGGATGAGCAGTTCTTC
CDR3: CASSSRLAGGHGDEQFF

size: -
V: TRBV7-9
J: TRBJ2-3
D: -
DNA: TGTGCCGGTTTGTCCGGGGGCACAGATACGCAGTATTTT
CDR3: CAGLSGGTDTQYF

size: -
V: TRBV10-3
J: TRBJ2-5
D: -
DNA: TGTGCCGTTGCAGTTCATCAAGAGACCCAGTACTTC
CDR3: CAVAVHQETQYF

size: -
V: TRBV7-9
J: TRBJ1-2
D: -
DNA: TGTGCCAGCAGCTTTGGGCAGCCACTTGAGGGCTACACCTTC
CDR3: CASSFGQPLEGYTF

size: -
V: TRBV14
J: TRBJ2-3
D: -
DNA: TGTGCCAGCAGCCAAGAGGACTGGGGAGATACGCAGTATTTT
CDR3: CASSQEDWGDTQYF

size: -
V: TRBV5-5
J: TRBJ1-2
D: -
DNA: TGTGCCAGCAGCCTGGGCGCCGGGGGGTGGGATGGCTACACCTTC
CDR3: CASSLGAGGWDGYTF

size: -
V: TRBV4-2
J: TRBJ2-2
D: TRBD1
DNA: TGTGCCAGCAGCCAAGAGCAGGGGGCCGGGGAGCTGTTTTTT
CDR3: CASSQEQGAGELFF

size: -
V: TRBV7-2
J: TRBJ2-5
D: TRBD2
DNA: TGTGCCAGCAGCTCCCGGACTAGAGAAGAGACCCAGTACTTC
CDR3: CASSSRTREETQYF

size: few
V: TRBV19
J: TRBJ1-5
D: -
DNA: TGTGCCAGTAGTATTGCAACAGGGACCAGATCCCAGCATTTT
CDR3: CASSIATGTRSQHF

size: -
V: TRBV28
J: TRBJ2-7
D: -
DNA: TGTGCCAGCAGTACTGGACAGCTCTACGAGCAGTACTTC
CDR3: CASSTGQLYEQYF

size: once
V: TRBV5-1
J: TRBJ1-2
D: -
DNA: TGCGCCAGCAGCAAAAACAGGGCCGATCTTGGTTTTACCTTC
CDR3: CASSKNRADLGFTF

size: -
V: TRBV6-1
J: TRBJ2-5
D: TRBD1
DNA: TGTGCCAGCAGTGGGGACAGGGGAGTAAGGGAGACCCAGTACTTC
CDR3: CASSGDRGVRETQYF

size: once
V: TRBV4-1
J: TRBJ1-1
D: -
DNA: TGCGCCAGCAGCCAGGATGGCGCAGGCATGAACACTGAAGCTTTCTTT
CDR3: CASSQDGAGMNTEAFF

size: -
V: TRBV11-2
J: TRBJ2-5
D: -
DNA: TGTGCCAGCAGCCCCCCAGGAGGCCGGGAGACCCAGTACTTC
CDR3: CASSPPGGRETQYF

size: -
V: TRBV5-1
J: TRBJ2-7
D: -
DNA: TGCGCCAGCAGCTCCCGGAGCTTCCTCCCCTACGAGCAGTACTTC
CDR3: CASSSRSFLPYEQYF

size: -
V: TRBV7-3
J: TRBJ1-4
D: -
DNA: TGTGCCAGCAGCTTGGAGAGAGCAACTAATGAAAAACTGTTTTTT
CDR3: CASSLERATNEKLFF

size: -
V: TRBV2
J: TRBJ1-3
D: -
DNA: TGTGCCAGCAGTGACGGGTCCCCGGGGAAGGGAAACACCATATATTTT
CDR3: CASSDGSPGKGNTIYF

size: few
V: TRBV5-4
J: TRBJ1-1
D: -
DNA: TGTGCCAGCACCCCGGACAGAGTGGGATTCGGAGCTTTCTTT
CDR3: CASTPDRVGFGAFF

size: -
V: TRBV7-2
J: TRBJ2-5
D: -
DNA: TGTGCCAGCAGCTTAGCGCATCGACTGGAGTACTTC
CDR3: CASSLAHRLEYF

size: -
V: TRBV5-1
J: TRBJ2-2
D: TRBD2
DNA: TGCGCCAGCAGCAGAACTAGCGGGGACCTTACCGGGGAGCTGTTTTTT
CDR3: CASSRTSGDLTGELFF

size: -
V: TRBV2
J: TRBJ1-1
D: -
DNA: TGTGCCAGCAGTGAACAGGGGAACACTGAAGCTTTCTTT
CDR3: CASSEQGNTEAFF

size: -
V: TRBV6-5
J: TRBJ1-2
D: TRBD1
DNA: TGTGCCAGCAGTTACGGACAGGGAACTAACTATGGCTACACCTTC
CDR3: CASSYGQGTNYGYTF

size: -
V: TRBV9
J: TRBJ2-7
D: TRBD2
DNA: TGTGCCAGCAGCGTTAGGACTAGCGGCTCCTACGAGCAGTACTTC
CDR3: CASSVRTSGSYEQYF

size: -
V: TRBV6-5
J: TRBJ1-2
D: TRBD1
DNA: TGTGCCAGCAGTTACTCGTACAGGGGAGAGAAAGGCTACACCTTC
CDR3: CASSYSYRGEKGYTF

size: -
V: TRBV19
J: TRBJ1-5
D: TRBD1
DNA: TGTGCCAGTACCAGGGACAGGGACCAGCCCCAGCATTTT
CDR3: CASTRDRDQPQHF

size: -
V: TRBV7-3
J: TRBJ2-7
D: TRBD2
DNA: TGTGCCAGCAGCTCCCTAGCGGGAGTTGGCGAGCAGTACTTC
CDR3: CASSSLAGVGEQYF

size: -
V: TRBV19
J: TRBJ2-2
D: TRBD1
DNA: TGTGCCAGTAGTAGTGGGACAGGGAAAGCTGGGGAGCTGTTTTTT
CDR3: CASSSGTGKAGELFF

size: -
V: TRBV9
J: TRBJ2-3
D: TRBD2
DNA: TGTGCCAGCAGCGTAGTTGAAGCGGGAGGGTCAGATACGCAGTATTTT
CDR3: CASSVVEAGGSDTQYF